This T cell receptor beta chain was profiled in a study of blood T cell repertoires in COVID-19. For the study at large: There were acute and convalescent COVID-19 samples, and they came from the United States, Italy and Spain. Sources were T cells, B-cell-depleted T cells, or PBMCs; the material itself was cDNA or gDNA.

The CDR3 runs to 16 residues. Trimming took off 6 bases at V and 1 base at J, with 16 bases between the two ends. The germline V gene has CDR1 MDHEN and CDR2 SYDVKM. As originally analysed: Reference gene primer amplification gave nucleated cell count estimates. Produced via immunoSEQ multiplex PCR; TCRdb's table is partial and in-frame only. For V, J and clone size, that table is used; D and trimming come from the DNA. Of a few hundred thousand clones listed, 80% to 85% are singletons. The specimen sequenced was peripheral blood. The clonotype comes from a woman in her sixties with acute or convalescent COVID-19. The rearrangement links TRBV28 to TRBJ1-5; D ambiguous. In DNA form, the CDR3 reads TGTGCCAGCAGGCGGTCGTCTGGCGCCAGCAATCAGCCCCAGCATTTT. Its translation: CASRRSSGASNQPQHF.